This T cell receptor beta chain was sequenced during a study of T-cell reconstitution after alpha-beta-depleted transplantation in children. Study results and caveats: Alpha-beta T cells present about two months after transplant were reported to originate from several hundred expanded graft clones. Fresh T-cell production supplied most of the T-cell counts and diversity seen one year after transplant.

Deletions cut 1 base from V and 0 bases from J, with 7 bases between. Germline CDR1 is DFQATT and CDR2 is SNEGSKA (reference sequence). The CDR3 has 13 amino acids. During its preparation, the TCRbeta library received unique molecular identifiers. Using its own MiXCR run on the PCR reads, TCRdb lists one record per CDR3 protein. This sample has some 830,000 distinct CDR3 sequences; around 17% occur once, and the top ten carry 5%. There are many counts of this clonotype. Its antigen remains unknown. This TCR was recovered from a male patient between 5 and 17 years old who had a stem cell transplant for acute lymphoblastic leukemia, so the T cells may come from the graft donor. The material was PBMCs, mostly from graft donor cells, obtained 360 days after TCRalphabeta/CD19-depleted stem cell transplant. The V call is TRBV20-1, the J call TRBJ2-7; a possible D gene is TRBD1 (6 bases). CDR3 bases: TGCAGTGCTAGAGGGACAGACTCCTACGAGCAGTACTTC. Encoded protein: CSARGTDSYEQYF.